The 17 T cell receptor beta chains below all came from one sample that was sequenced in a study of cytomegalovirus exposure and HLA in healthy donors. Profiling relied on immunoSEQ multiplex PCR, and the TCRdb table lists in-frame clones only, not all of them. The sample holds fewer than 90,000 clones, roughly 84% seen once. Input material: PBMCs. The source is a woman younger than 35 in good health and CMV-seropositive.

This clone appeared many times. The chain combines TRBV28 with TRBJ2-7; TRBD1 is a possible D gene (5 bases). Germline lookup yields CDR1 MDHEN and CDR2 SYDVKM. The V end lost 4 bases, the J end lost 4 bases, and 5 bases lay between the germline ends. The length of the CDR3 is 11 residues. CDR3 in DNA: TGTGCCAGCAGTTGGACATACGAGCAGTACTTC. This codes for CASSWTYEQYF.

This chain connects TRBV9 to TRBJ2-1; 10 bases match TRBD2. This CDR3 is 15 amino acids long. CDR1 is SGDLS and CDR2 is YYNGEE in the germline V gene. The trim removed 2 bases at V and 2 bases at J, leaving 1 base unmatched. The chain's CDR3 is CASSVGTSAYNEQFF. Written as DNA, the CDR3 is TGTGCCAGCAGCGTGGGGACTAGCGCCTACAATGAGCAGTTCTTC.

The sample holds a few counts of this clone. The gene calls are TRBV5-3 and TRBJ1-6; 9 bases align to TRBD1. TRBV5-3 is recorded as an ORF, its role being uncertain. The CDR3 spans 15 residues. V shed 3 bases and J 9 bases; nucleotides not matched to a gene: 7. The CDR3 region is CARSSGQGGVSPLHF. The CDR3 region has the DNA TGTGCCAGAAGCTCGGGACAGGGTGGGGTTTCACCCCTCCACTTT.

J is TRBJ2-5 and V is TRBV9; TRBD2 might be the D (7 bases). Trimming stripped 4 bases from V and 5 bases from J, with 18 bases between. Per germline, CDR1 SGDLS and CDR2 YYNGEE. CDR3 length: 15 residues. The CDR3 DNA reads TGTGCCAGCAGCCCAGGCGGGGGACATATGGAGACCCAGTACTTC. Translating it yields CASSPGGGHMETQYF.

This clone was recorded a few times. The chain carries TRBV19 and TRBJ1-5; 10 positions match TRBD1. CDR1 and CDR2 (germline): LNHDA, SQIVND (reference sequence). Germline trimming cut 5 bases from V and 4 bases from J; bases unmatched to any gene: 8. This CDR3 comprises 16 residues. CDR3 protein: CASSPQWGQGNQPQHF. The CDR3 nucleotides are TGTGCCAGTAGTCCCCAATGGGGACAGGGGAATCAGCCCCAGCATTTT.

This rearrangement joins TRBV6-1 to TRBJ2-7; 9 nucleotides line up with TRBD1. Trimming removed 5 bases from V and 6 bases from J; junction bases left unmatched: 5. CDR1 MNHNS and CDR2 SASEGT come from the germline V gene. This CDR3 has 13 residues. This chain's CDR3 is CASSPTGGAEQYF. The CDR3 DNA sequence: TGTGCCAGCAGTCCCACAGGGGGCGCCGAGCAGTACTTC.

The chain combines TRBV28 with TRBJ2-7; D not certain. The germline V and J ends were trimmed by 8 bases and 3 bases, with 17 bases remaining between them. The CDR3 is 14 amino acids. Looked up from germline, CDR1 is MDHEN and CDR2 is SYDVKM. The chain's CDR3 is CASSRPGSYYEQYF. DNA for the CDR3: TGTGCCAGCTCCCGCCCAGGCAGCTACTACGAGCAGTACTTC.

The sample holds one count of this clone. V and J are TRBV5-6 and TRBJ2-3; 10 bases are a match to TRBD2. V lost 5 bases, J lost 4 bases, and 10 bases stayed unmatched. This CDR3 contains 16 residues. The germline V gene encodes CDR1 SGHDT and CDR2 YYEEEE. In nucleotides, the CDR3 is TGTGCCAGCAGTCTTATAGCGGGGGGTAGCGCAGATACGCAGTATTTT. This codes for CASSLIAGGSADTQYF.

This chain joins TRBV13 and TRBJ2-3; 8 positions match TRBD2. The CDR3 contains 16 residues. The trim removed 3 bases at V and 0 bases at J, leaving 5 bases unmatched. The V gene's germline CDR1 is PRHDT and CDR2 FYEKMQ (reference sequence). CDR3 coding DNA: TGTGCCAGCAGCTTCGAACGGGGGGGGAGCACAGATACGCAGTATTTT. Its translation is CASSFERGGSTDTQYF.

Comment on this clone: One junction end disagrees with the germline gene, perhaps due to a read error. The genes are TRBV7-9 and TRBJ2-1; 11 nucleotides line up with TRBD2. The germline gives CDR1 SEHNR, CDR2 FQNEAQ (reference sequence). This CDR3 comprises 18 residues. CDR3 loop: CASSLYPGTSGPYSEQFF. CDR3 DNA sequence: TGTGCCAGCAGCTTGTACCCCGGGACTAGCGGACCGTACAGTGAGCAGTTCTTC.

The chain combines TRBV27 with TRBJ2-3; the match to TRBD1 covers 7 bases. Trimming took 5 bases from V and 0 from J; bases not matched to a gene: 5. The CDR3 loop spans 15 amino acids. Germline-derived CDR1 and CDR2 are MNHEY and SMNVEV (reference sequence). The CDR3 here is CASSMRQGSTDTQYF. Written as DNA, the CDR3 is TGTGCCAGCAGTATGCGACAGGGCAGCACAGATACGCAGTATTTT.

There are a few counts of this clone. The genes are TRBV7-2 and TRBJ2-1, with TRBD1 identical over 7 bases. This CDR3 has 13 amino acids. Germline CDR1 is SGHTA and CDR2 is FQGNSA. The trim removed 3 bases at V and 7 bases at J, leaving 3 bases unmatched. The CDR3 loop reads CASSFDRANEQFF. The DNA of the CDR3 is TGTGCCAGCAGCTTCGACAGGGCTAATGAGCAGTTCTTC.

The CDR3 region is CASSPYFLAGDTDTQYF. The CDR3 region has the DNA TGTGCCAGCTCACCATACTTTCTAGCGGGGGACACAGATACGCAGTATTTT. The chain joins TRBV18 to TRBJ2-3, with 10 nucleotides matching TRBD2. After removal of 2 bases from V and 2 bases from J, the junction contained 7 bases not matched to a gene. CDR3 length: 17 residues. Germline CDR1 and CDR2: KGHSH and LQKENI.

The CDR3 reads CASSHMGQGRTEAFF. For the CDR3, the DNA is TGTGCCAGTAGTCATATGGGACAGGGTAGGACTGAAGCTTTCTTT. The gene calls are TRBV19 and TRBJ1-1; 9 nucleotides agree with TRBD1. The CDR3 has 15 amino acids. Germline loops: CDR1 LNHDA, CDR2 SQIVND (reference sequence). The ends lost 5 bases at V and 5 bases at J; junction bases unmatched: 9.

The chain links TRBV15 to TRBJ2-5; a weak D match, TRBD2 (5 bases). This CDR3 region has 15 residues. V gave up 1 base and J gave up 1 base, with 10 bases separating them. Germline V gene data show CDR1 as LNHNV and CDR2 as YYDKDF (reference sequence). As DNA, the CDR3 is TGTGCCACCAGCAGAGTCGGGGAAGGCCAAGAGACCCAGTACTTC. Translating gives CATSRVGEGQETQYF.

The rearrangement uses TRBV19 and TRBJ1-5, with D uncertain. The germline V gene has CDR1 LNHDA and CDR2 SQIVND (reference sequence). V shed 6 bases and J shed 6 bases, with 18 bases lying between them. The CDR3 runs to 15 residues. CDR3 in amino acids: CASRIPDREGQPQHF. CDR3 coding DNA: TGTGCCAGTAGGATTCCAGACCGGGAGGGTCAGCCCCAGCATTTT.

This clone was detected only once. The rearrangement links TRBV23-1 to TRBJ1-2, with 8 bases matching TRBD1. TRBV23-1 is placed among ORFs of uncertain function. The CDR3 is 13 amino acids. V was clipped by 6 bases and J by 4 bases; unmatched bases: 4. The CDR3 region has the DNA TGCGCCAGCAGCAACGGGACAGGCTATGGCTACACCTTC. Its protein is CASSNGTGYGYTF.